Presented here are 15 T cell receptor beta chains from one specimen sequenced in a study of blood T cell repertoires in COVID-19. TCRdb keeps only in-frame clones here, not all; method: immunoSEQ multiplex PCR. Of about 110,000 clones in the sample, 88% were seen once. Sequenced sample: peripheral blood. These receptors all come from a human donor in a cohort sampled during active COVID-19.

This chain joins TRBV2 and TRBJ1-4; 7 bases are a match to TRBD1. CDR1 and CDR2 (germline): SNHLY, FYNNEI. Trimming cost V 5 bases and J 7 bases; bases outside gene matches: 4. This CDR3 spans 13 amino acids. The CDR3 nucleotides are TGTGCCAGCAGTCTTCGGGACAGTGAAAAACTGTTTTTT. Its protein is CASSLRDSEKLFF.

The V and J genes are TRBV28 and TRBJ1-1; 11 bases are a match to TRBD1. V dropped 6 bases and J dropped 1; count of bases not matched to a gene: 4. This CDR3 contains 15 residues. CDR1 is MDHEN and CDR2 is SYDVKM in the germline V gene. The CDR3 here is CASSRGQGANTEAFF. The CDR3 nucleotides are TGTGCCAGCAGCCGAGGACAGGGGGCGAACACTGAAGCTTTCTTT.

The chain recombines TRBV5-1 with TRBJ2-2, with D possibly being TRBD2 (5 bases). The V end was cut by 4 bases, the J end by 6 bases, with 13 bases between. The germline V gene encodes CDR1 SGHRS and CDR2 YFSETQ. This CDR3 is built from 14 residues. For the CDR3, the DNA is TGCGCCAGCAGCCAGCGGACGTCCCCCGGGGAGCTGTTTTTT. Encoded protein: CASSQRTSPGELFF.

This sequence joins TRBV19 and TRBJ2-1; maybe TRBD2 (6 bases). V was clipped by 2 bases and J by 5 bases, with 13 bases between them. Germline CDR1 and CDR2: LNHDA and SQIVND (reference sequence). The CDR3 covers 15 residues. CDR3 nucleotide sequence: TGTGCCAGTAGTATACTCGGCGGGATTAACAATGAGCAGTTCTTC. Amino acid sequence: CASSILGGINNEQFF.

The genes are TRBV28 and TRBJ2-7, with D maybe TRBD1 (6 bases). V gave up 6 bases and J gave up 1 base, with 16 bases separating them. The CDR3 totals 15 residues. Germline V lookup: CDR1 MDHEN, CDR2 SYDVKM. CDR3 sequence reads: CASRETDRLSYEQYF. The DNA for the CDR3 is TGTGCCAGCAGGGAGACAGACAGGTTATCCTACGAGCAGTACTTC.

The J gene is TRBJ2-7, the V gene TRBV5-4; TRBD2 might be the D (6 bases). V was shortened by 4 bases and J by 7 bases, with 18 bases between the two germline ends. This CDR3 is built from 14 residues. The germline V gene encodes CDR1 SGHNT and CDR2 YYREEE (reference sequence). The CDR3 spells CASSPAALAGEQYF. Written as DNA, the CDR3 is TGTGCCAGCAGCCCGGCAGCCCTGGCGGGGGAGCAGTACTTC.

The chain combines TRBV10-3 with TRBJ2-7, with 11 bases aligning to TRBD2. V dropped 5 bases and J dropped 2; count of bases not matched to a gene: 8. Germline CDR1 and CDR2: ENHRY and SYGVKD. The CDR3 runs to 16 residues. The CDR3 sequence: CAISTSLAGGPYEQYF. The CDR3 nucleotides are TGTGCCATCAGTACATCTTTAGCGGGAGGGCCCTACGAGCAGTACTTC.

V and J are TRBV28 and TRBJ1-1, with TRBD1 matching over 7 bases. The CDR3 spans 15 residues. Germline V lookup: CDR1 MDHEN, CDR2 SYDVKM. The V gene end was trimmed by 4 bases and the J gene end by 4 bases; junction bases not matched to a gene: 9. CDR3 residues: CASSSHQPGGTEAFF. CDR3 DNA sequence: TGTGCCAGCAGTTCCCACCAACCAGGGGGCACTGAAGCTTTCTTT.

The CDR3 loop is CSVEEGFYGYTF. The CDR3 bases are TGCAGCGTTGAGGAGGGCTTCTATGGCTACACCTTC. The J gene is TRBJ1-2, the V gene TRBV29-1; D is undetermined. V gave up 3 bases and J gave up 4 bases, with 9 bases separating them. The CDR3 totals 12 residues. Germline CDR1 reads SQVTM; CDR2 reads ANQGSEA.

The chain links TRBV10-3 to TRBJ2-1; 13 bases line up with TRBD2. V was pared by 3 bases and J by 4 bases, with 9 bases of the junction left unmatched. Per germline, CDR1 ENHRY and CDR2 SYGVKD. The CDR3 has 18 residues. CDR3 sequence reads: CAISDPTSGRLVYNEQFF. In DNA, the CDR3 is TGTGCCATCAGTGACCCGACTAGCGGGAGGCTCGTTTACAATGAGCAGTTCTTC.

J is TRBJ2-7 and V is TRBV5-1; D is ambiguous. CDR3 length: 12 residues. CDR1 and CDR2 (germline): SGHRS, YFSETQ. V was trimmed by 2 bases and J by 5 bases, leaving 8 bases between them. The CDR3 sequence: CASSFSGDEQYF. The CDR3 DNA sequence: TGCGCCAGCAGCTTCTCCGGAGACGAGCAGTACTTC.

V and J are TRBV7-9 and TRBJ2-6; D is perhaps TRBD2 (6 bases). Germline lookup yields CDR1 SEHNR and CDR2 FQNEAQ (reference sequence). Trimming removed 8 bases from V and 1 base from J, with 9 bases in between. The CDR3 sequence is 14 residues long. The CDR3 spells CASLGGSGANVLTF. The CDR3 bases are TGTGCCAGCTTGGGGGGTTCTGGGGCCAACGTCCTGACTTTC.

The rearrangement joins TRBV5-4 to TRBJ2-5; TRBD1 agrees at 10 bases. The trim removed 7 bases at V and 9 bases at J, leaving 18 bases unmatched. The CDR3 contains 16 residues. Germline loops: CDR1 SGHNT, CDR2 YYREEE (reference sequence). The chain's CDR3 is CASPHSPPRTGGAQYF. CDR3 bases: TGTGCCAGCCCGCACTCCCCTCCTCGGACAGGGGGGGCCCAGTACTTC.

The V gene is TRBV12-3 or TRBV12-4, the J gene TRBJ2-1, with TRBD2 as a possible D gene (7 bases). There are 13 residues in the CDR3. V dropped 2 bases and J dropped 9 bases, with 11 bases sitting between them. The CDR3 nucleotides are TGTGCCAGCAGTTTACGGGGGGCAGTTGAGCAGTTCTTC. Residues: CASSLRGAVEQFF.

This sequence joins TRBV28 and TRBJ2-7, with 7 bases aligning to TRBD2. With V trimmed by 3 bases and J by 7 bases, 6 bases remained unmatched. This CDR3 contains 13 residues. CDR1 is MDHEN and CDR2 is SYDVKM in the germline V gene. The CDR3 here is CASSLPLGGEQYF. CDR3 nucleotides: TGTGCCAGCAGTTTGCCGCTGGGGGGGGAGCAGTACTTC. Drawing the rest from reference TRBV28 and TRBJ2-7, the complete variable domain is DVKVTQSSRYLVKRTGEKVFLECVQDMDHENMFWYRQDPGLGLRLIYFSYDVKMKEKGDIPEGYSVSREKKERFSLILESASTNQTSMYLCASSLPLGGEQYFGPGTRLTVT.